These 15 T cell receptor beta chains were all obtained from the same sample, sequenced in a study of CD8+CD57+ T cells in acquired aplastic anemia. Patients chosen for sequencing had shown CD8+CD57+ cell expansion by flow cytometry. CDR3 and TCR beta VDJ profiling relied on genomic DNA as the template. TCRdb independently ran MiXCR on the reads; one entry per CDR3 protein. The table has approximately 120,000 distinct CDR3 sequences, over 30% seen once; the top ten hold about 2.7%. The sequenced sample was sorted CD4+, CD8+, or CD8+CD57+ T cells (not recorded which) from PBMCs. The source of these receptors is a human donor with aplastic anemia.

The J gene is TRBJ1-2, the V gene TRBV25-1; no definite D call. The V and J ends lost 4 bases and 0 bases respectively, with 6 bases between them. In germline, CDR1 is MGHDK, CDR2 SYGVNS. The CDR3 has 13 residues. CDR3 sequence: CASSVVANYGYTF. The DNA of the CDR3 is TGTGCCAGCAGTGTCGTAGCTAACTATGGCTACACCTTC.

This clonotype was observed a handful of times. The CDR3 nucleotides are TGTGCCAGCAGCCAAGAAGTATACTCTGGACGGGCCACTGGAAACACCATATATTTT. Amino acid sequence: CASSQEVYSGRATGNTIYF. The V gene is TRBV4-2, the J gene TRBJ1-3; D unclear. V lost 0 bases, J lost 2 bases, and 20 bases lay in between. The germline V gene encodes CDR1 LGHNA and CDR2 YNFKEQ. The CDR3 runs to 19 residues.

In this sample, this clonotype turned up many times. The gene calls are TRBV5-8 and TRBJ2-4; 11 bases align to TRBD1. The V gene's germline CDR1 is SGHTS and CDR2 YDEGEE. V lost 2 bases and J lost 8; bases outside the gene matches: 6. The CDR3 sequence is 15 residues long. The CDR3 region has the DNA TGTGCCAGCAGCTTCGGACAGGGGGCGCCGGACATTCAGTACTTC. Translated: CASSFGQGAPDIQYF.

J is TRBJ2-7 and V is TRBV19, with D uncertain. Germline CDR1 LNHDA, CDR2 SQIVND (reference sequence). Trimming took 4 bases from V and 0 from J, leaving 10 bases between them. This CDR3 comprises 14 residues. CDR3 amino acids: CASSTTVSSYEQYF. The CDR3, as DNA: TGTGCCAGTAGTACCACGGTGAGCTCCTACGAGCAGTACTTC.

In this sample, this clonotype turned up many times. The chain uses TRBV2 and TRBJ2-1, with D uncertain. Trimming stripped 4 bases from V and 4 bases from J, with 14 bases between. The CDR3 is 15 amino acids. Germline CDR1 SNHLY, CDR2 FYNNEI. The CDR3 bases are TGTGCCAGCAGTGGGCGACCGGACGGATACAATGAGCAGTTCTTC. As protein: CASSGRPDGYNEQFF.

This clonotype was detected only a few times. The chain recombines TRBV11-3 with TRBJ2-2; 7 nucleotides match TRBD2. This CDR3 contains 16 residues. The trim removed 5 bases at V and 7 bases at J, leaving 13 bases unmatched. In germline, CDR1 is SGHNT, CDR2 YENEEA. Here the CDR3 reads CASSPLRGVGDGELFF. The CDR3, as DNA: TGTGCCAGCAGCCCACTTCGGGGGGTAGGGGACGGGGAGCTGTTTTTT.

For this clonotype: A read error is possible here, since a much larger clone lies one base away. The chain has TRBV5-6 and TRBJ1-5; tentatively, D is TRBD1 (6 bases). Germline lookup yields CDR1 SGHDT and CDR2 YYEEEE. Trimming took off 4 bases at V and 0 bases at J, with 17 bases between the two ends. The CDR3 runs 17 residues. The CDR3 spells CASSRGGLGCSNQPQHF. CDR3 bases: TGTGCCAGCAGCCGGGGGGGGCTGGGGTGTAGCAATCAGCCCCAGCATTTT.

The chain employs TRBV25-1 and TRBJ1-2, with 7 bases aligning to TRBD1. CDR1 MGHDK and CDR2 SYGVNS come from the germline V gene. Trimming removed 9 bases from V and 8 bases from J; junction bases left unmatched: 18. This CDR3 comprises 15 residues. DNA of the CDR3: TGTGCCAGTACCCCATGGGCAGGGGGAGGCCAGGGCTACACCTTC. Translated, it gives CASTPWAGGGQGYTF.

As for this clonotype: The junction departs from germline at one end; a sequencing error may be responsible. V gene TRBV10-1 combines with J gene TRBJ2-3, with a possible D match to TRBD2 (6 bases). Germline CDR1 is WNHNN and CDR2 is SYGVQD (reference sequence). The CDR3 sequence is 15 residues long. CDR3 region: CASSEGGAGTGTQYF. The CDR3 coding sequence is TGCGCCAGCAGTGAGGGCGGAGCGGGCACAGGTACGCAGTATTTT.

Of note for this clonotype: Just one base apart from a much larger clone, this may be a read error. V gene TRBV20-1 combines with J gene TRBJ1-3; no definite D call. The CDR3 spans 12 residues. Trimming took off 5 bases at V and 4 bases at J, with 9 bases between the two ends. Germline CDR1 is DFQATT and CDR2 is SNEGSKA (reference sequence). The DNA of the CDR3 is TGCAGTGCTCAGGAGCCGGGAAACACCATATATTTT. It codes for CSAQEPGNTIYF.

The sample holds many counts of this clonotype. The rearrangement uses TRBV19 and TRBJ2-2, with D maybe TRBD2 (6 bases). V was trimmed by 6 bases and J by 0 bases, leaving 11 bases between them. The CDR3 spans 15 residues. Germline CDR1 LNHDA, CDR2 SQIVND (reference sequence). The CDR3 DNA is TGTGCCAGTAGAGCCGGGACTGCGAACACCGGGGAGCTGTTTTTT. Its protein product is CASRAGTANTGELFF. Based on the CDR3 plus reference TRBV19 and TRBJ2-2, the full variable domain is DGGITQSPKYLFRKEGQNVTLSCEQNLNHDAMYWYRQDPGQGLRLIYYSQIVNDFQKGDIAEGYSVSREKKESFPLTVTSAQKNPTAFYLCASRAGTANTGELFFGEGSRLTVL.

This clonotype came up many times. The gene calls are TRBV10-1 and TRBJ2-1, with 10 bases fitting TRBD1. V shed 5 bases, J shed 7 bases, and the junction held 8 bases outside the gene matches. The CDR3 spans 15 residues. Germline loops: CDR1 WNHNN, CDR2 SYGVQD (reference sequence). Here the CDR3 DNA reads TGCGCCAGCAGTAGGACAGGGGGGGTCCTAAATGAGCAGTTCTTC. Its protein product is CASSRTGGVLNEQFF.

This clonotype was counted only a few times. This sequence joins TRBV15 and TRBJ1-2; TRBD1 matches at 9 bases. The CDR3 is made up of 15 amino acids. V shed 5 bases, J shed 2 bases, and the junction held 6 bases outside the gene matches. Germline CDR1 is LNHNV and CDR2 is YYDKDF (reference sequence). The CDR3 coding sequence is TGTGCCACCAGCTATGGGACAGGGCTAAACTATGGCTACACCTTC. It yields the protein CATSYGTGLNYGYTF.

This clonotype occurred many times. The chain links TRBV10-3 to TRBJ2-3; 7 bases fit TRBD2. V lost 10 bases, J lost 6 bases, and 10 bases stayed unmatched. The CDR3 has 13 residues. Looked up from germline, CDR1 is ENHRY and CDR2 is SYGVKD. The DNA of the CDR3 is TGTGCCACCTTCAGCGGGGAGCAGGATACGCAGTATTTT. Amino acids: CATFSGEQDTQYF.

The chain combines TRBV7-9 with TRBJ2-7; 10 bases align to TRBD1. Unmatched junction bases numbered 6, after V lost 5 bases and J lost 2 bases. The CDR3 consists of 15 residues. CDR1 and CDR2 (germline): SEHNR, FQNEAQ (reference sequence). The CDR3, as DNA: TGTGCCAGCAGCCCCAAGGGACAGGGGCCCTACGAGCAGTACTTC. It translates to CASSPKGQGPYEQYF.